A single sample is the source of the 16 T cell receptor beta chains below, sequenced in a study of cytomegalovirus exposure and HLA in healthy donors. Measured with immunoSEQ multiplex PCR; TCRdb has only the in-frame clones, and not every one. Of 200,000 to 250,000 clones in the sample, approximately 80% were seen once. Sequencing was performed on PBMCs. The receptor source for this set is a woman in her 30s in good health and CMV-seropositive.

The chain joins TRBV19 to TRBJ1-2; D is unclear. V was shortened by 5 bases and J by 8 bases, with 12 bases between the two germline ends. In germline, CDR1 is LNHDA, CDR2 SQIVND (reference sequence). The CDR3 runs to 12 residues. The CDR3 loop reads CASSLPVGGYTF. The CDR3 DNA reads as TGTGCCAGTAGTCTGCCCGTCGGAGGCTACACCTTC.

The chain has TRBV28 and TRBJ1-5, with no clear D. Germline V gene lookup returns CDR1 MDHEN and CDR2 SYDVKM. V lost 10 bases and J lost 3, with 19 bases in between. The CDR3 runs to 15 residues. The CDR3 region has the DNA TGTGCCACCATGTATGGTGGGATGTACAATCAGCCCCAGCATTTT. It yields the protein CATMYGGMYNQPQHF. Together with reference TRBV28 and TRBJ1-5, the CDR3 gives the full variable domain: DVKVTQSSRYLVKRTGEKVFLECVQDMDHENMFWYRQDPGLGLRLIYFSYDVKMKEKGDIPEGYSVSREKKERFSLILESASTNQTSMYLCATMYGGMYNQPQHFGDGTRLSIL.

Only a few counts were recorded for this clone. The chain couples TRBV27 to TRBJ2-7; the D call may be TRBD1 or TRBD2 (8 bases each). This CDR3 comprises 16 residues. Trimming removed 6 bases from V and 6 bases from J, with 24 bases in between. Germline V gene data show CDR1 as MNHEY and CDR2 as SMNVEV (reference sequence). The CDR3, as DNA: TGTGCCAGCAGCCGGGGGGGAAGACAGGGGTTAGGCGAGCAGTACTTC. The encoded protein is CASSRGGRQGLGEQYF.

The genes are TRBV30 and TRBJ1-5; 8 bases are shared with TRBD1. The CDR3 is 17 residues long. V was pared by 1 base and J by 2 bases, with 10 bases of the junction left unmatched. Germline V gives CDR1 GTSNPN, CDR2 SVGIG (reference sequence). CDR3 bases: TGTGCCTGGAGTGATGGCAGGGGGCCATTAGGCAATCAGCCCCAGCATTTT. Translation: CAWSDGRGPLGNQPQHF.

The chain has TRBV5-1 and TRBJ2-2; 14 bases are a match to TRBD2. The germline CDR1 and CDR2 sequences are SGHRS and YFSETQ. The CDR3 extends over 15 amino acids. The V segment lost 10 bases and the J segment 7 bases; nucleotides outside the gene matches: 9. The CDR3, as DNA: TGCGCCCCGGGGGGACTAGCGGGAGATAACGGGGAGCTGTTTTTT. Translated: CAPGGLAGDNGELFF.

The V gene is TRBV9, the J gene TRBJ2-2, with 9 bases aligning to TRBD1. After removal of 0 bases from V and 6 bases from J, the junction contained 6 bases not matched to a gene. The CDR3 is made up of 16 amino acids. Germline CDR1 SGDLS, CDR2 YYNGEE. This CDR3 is CASSVGSQGAAGELFF. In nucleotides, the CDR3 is TGTGCCAGCAGCGTAGGATCACAGGGGGCGGCCGGGGAGCTGTTTTTT.

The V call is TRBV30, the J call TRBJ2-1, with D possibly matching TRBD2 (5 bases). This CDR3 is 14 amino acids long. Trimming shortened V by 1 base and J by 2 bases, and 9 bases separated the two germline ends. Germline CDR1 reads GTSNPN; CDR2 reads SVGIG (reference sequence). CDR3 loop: CAWSAGRAYNEQFF. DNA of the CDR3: TGTGCCTGGAGTGCGGGAAGGGCCTACAATGAGCAGTTCTTC.

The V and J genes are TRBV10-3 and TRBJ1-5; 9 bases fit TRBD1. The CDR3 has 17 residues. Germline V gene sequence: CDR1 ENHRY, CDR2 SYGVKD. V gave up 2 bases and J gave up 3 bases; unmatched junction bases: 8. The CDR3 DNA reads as TGTGCCATCAGTGAGGGGACCGGGACAGGGCTCAATCAGCCCCAGCATTTT. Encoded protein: CAISEGTGTGLNQPQHF.

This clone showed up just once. CDR3 coding DNA: TGCAGCGTGAACAGGGGTATGAACACTGAAGCTTTCTTT. It translates to CSVNRGMNTEAFF. The chain couples TRBV29-1 to TRBJ1-1, with 7 bases matching TRBD1. Trimming took 6 bases from V and 0 from J; bases not matched to a gene: 4. Germline CDR1 SQVTM, CDR2 ANQGSEA. The CDR3 runs to 13 residues.

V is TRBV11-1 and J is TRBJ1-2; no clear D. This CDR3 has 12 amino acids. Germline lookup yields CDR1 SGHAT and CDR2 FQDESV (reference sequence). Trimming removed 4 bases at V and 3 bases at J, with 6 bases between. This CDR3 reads CASSSGDYGYTF. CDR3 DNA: TGTGCCAGCAGCTCCGGAGACTATGGCTACACCTTC.

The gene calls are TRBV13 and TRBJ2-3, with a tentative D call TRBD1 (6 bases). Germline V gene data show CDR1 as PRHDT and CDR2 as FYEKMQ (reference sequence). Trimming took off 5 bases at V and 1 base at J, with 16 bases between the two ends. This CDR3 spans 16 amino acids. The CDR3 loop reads CASSPMDEGGTDTQYF. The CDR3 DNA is TGTGCCAGCAGCCCGATGGACGAGGGGGGCACAGATACGCAGTATTTT.

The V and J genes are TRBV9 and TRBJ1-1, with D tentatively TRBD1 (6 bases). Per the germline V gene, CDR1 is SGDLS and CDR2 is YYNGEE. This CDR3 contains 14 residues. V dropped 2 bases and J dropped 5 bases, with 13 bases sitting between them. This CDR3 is CASSVSGAGTEAFF. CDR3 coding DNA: TGTGCCAGCAGCGTTTCAGGGGCTGGGACTGAAGCTTTCTTT.

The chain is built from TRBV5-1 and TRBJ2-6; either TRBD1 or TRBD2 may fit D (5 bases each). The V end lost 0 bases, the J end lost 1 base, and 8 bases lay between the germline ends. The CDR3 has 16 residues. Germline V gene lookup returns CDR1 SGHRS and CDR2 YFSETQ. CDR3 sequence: CASSLAWGSGANVLTF. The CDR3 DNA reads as TGCGCCAGCAGCTTGGCGTGGGGGTCTGGGGCCAACGTCCTGACTTTC. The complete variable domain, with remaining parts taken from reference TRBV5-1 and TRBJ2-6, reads KAGVTQTPRYLIKTRGQQVTLSCSPISGHRSVSWYQQTPGQGLQFLFEYFSETQRNKGNFPGRFSGRQFSNSRSEMNVSTLELGDSALYLCASSLAWGSGANVLTFGAGSRLTVL.

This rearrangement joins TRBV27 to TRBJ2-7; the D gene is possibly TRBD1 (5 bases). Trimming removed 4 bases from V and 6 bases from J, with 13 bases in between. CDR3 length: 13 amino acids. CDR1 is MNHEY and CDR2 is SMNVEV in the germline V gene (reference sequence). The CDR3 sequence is CASSWPGAAEQYF. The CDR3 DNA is TGTGCCAGCAGTTGGCCTGGGGCGGCCGAGCAGTACTTC.

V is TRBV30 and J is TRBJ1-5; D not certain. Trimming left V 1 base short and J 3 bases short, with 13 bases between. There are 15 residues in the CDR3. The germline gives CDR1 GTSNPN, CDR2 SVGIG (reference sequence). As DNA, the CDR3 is TGTGCCTGGAGTGAGTCGATGTCATCCAATCAGCCCCAGCATTTT. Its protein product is CAWSESMSSNQPQHF.

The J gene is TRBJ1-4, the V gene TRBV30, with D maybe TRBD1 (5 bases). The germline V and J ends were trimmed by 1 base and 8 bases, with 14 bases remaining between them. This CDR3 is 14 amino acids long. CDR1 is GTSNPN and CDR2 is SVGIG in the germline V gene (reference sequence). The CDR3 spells CAWSAPGEWEKLFF. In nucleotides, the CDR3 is TGTGCCTGGAGTGCACCGGGGGAGTGGGAAAAACTGTTTTTT.